This TCR beta chain was found in a study of blood T cell repertoires in COVID-19. Living in 24 US areas, the participants were between roughly 18 and 90 years of age. The V gene's germline CDR1 is DFQATT and CDR2 SNEGSKA (reference sequence). V lost 3 bases to trimming and J lost 4 bases, with 10 bases between them. CDR3 length equals 12 residues. Sequencing used immunoSEQ multiplex PCR; TCRdb keeps in-frame clones, though not all of them. This repertoire shows roughly 230,000 clones, 85% found once; its top ten account for 6.6%. This TCR was recovered from a woman in her 50s who had been exposed to COVID-19. What was sequenced was PBMCs or T cells enriched from blood (not recorded which). This rearrangement joins TRBV20-1 to TRBJ2-7; maybe TRBD1 (5 bases). The CDR3: CSASPRVYEQYF. The CDR3 nucleotides read TGCAGTGCTAGTCCCAGGGTTTACGAGCAGTACTTC.